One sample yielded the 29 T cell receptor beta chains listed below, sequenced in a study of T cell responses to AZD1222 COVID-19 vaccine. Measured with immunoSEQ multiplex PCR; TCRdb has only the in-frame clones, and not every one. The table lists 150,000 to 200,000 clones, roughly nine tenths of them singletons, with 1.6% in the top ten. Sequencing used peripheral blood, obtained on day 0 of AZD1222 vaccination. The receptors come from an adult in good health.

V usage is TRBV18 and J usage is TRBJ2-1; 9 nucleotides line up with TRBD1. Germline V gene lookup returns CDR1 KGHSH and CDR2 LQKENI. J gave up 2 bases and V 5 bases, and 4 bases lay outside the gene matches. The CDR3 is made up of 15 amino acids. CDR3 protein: CASSSGQGTYNEQFF. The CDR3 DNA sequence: TGTGCCAGCTCATCGGGACAGGGAACCTACAATGAGCAGTTCTTC.

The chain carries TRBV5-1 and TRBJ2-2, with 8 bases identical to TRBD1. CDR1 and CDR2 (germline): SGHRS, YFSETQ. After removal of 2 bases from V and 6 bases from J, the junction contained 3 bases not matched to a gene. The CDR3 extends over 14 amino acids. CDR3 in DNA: TGCGCCAGCAGCTTTCAGGGGGCATCCGGGGAGCTGTTTTTT. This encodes CASSFQGASGELFF.

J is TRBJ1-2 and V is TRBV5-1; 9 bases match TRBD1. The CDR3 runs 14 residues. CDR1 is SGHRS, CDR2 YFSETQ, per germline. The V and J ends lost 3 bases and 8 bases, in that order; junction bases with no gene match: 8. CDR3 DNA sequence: TGCGCCAGCAGCTGGGGACAGGGAATTCGCGGCTACACCTTC. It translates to CASSWGQGIRGYTF.

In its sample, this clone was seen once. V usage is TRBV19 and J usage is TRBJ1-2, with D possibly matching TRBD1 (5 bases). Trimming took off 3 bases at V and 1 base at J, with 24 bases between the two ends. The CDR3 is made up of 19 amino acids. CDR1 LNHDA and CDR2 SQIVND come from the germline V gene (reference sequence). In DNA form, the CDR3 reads TGTGCCAGTAGTATTGAATCCACGGGACGCAGCGACTTTAACTATGGCTACACCTTC. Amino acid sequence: CASSIESTGRSDFNYGYTF.

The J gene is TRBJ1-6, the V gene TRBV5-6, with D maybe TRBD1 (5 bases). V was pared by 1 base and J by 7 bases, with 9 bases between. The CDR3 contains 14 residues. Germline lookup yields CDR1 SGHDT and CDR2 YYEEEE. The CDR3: CASSLPGGNSPLHF. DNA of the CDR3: TGTGCCAGCAGCTTGCCGGGGGGGAATTCACCCCTCCACTTT. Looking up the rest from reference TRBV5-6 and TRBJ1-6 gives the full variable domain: DAGVTQSPTHLIKTRGQQVTLRCSPKSGHDTVSWYQQALGQGPQFIFQYYEEEERQRGNFPDRFSGHQFPNYSSELNVNALLLGDSALYLCASSLPGGNSPLHFGNGTRLTVT.

CDR3 residues: CAWRSGWGEKLFF. CDR3 in DNA: TGTGCCTGGAGGTCAGGGTGGGGTGAAAAACTGTTTTTT. The chain carries TRBV30 and TRBJ1-4; tentatively, D is TRBD1 (5 bases). From germline, CDR1 is GTSNPN and CDR2 SVGIG (reference sequence). The CDR3 covers 13 residues. Trimming removed 3 bases from V and 7 bases from J, with 12 bases in between.

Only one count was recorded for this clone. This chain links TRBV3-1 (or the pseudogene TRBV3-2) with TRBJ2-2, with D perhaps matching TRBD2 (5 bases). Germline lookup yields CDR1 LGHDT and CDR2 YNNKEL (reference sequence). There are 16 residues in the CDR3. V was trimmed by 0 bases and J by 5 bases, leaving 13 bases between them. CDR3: CASSQDLPAETGELFF. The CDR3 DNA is TGTGCCAGCAGCCAAGATCTTCCAGCGGAAACCGGGGAGCTGTTTTTT.

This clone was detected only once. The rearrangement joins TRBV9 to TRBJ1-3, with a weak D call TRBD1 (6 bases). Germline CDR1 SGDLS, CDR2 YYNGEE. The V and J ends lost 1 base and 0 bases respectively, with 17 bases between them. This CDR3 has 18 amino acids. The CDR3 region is CASSVLGGGGSSGNTIYF. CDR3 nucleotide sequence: TGTGCCAGCAGCGTATTAGGTGGGGGCGGAAGCTCTGGAAACACCATATATTTT.

CDR3 amino acids: CASSEAGVSSYEQYF. The CDR3 DNA is TGTGCCAGCAGTGAAGCTGGGGTGAGCTCCTACGAGCAGTACTTC. The chain combines TRBV2 with TRBJ2-7; D uncertain. The germline V gene encodes CDR1 SNHLY and CDR2 FYNNEI. The V end was cut by 0 bases, the J end by 0 bases, with 9 bases between. The CDR3 spans 15 residues.

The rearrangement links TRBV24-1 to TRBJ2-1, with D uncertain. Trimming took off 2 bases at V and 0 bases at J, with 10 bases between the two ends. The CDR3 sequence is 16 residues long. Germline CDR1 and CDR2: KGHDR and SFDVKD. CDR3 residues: CATSDYDASSYNEQFF. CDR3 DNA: TGTGCCACCAGTGATTATGACGCGAGCTCCTACAATGAGCAGTTCTTC.

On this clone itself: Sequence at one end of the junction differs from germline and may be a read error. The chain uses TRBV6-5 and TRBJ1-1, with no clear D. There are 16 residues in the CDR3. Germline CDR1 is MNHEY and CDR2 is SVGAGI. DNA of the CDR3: TGTGCCAGCAGTTTGAGTATGGGGATCCTGAACATTGAAGCTTTCTTT. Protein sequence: CASSLSMGILNIEAFF.

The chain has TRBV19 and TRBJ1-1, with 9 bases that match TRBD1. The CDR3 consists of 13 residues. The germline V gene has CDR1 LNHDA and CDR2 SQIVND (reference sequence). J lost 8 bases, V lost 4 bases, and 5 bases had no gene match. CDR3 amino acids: CASSTDRGTEAFF. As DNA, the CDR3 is TGTGCCAGTAGTACCGACAGGGGGACAGAAGCTTTCTTT.

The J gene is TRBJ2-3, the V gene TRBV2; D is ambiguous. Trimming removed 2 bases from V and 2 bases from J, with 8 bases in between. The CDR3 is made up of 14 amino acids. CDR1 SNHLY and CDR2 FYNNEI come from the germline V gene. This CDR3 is CASSERLYTDTQYF. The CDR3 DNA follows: TGTGCCAGCAGTGAAAGGCTATACACAGATACGCAGTATTTT.

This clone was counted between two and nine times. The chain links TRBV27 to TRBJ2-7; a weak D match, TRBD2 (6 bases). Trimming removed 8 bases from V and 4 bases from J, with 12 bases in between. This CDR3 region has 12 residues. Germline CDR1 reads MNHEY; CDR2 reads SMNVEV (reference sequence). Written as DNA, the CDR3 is TGTGCCAGCGGCCCCCGGGGGTACGAGCAGTACTTC. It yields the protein CASGPRGYEQYF.

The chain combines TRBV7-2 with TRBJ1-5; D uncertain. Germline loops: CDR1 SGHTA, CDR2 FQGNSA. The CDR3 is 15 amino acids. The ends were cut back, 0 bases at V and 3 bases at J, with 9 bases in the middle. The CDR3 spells CASSLAGLTNQPQHF. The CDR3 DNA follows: TGTGCCAGCAGCTTAGCCGGTCTTACCAATCAGCCCCAGCATTTT. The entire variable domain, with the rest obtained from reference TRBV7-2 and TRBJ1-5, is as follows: GAGVSQSPSNKVTEKGKDVELRCDPISGHTALYWYRQSLGQGLEFLIYFQGNSAPDKSGLPSDRFSAERTGGSVSTLTIQRTQQEDSAVYLCASSLAGLTNQPQHFGDGTRLSIL.

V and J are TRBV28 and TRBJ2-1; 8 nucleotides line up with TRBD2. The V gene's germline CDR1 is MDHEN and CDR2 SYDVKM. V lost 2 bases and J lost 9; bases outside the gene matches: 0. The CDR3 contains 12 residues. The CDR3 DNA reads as TGTGCCAGCAGTTTACTAGCGGGTGAGCAGTTCTTC. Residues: CASSLLAGEQFF. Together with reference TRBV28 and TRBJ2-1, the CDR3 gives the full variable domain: DVKVTQSSRYLVKRTGEKVFLECVQDMDHENMFWYRQDPGLGLRLIYFSYDVKMKEKGDIPEGYSVSREKKERFSLILESASTNQTSMYLCASSLLAGEQFFGPGTRLTVL.

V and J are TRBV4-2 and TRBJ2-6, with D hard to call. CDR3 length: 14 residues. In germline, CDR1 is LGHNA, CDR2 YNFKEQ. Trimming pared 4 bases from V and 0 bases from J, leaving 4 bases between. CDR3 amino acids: CASSLSSGANVLTF. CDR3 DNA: TGTGCCAGCAGCCTAAGCTCTGGGGCCAACGTCCTGACTTTC.

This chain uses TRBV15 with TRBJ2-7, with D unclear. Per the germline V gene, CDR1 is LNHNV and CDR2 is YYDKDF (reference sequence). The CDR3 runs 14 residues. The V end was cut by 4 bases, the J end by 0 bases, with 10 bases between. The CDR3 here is CATSKTPNSYEQYV. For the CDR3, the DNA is TGTGCCACCAGCAAGACCCCAAACTCCTACGAGCAGTACGTC.

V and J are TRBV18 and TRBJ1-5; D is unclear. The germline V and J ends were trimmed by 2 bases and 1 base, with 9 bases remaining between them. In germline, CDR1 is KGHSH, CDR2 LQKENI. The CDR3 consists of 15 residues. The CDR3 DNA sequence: TGTGCCAGCTCACCAATGGGCGGGAGCAATCAGCCCCAGCATTTT. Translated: CASSPMGGSNQPQHF.

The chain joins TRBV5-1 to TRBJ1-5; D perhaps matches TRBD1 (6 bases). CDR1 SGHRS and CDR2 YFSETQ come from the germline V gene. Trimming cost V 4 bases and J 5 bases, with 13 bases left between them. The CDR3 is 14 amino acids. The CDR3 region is CASSPLGADQPQHF. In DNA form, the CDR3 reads TGCGCCAGCAGCCCTCTGGGGGCGGATCAGCCCCAGCATTTT. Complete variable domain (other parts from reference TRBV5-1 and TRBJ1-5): KAGVTQTPRYLIKTRGQQVTLSCSPISGHRSVSWYQQTPGQGLQFLFEYFSETQRNKGNFPGRFSGRQFSNSRSEMNVSTLELGDSALYLCASSPLGADQPQHFGDGTRLSIL.

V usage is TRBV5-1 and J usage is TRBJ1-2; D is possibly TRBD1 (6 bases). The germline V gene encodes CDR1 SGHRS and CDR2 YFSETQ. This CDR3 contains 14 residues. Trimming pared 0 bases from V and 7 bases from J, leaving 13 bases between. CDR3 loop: CASSLEGRGSGYTF. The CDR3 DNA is TGCGCCAGCAGCTTGGAGGGCAGGGGTAGTGGCTACACCTTC.

CDR3 coding DNA: TGTGCCAGCAGCCCCGGGACAGGTGCGAACACCGGGGAGCTGTTTTTT. This translates into CASSPGTGANTGELFF. The chain employs TRBV7-3 and TRBJ2-2, with 8 bases that match TRBD1. V trimming: 5 bases; J trimming: 0 bases; junction bases outside the gene matches: 5. The CDR3 runs to 16 residues. Per germline, CDR1 SGHTA and CDR2 FQGTGA.

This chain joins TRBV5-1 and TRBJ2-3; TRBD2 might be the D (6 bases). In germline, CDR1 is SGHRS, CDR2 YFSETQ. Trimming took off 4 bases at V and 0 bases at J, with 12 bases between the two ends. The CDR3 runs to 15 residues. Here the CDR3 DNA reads TGCGCCAGCAGCGGCGGGACGACTAGCACAGATACGCAGTATTTT. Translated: CASSGGTTSTDTQYF.

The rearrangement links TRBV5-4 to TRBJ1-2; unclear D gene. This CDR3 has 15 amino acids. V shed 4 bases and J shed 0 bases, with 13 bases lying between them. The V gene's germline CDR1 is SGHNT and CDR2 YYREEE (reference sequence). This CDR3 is CASSAAGTPNYGYTF. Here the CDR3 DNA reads TGTGCCAGCAGCGCAGCAGGTACCCCTAACTATGGCTACACCTTC.

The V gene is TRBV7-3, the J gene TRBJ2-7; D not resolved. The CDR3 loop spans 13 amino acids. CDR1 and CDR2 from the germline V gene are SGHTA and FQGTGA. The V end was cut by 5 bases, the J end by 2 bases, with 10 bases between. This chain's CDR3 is CASSREHTYEQYF. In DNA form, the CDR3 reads TGTGCCAGCAGCAGGGAACACACCTACGAGCAGTACTTC.

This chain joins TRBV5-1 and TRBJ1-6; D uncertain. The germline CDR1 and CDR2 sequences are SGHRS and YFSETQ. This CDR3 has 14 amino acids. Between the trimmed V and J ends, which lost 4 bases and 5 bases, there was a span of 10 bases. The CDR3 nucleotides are TGCGCCAGCAGCCCCCGGACGGATAATTCACCCCTCCACTTT. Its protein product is CASSPRTDNSPLHF.

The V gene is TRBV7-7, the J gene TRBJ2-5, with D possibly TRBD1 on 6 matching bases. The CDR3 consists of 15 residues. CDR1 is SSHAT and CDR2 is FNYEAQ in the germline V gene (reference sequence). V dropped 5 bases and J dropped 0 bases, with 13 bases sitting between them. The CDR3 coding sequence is TGTGCCAGCAGCCGGGACACTTACAACCAAGAGACCCAGTACTTC. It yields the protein CASSRDTYNQETQYF.

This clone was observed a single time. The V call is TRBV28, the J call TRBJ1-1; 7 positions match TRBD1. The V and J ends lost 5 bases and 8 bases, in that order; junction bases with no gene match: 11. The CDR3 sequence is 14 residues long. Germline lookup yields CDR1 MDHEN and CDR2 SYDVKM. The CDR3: CASSTPGQVYEAFF. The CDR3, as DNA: TGTGCCAGCAGTACGCCCGGACAGGTCTACGAAGCTTTCTTT. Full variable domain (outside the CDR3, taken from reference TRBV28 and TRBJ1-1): DVKVTQSSRYLVKRTGEKVFLECVQDMDHENMFWYRQDPGLGLRLIYFSYDVKMKEKGDIPEGYSVSREKKERFSLILESASTNQTSMYLCASSTPGQVYEAFFGQGTRLTVV.

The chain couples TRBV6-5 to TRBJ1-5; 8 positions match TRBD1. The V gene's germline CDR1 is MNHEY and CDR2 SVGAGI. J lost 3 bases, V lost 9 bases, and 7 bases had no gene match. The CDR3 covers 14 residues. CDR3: CASRTGIANQPQHF. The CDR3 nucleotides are TGTGCCAGTAGGACAGGGATTGCCAATCAGCCCCAGCATTTT.